A selection of T cell receptor beta chains follows, all from one sample in a study of T cell repertoires in cytomegalovirus infection. TCRdb called the reads again in MiXCR, with one record for every CDR3 protein. Altogether roughly 630,000 distinct CDR3 sequences are present, roughly 24% being singletons, with the ten largest covering 7.5% to 9%. The specimen was CD8+ T cells from PBMCs. The receptors were gathered from a human donor in good health (CMV status not recorded). Some clones in this sample may be carry-over from other donors' samples. Both conserved end residues are part of each CDR3. D genes are given only for firm matches. Some rows mark clone size as missing; the rest say once, few, many or name a class of expanded clone.

-,TRBV6-6,many,TRBJ2-2,TGTGCCAGCAGTTACTCGGTTGGCAACGCGAACACCGGGGAGCTGTTTTTT,CASSYSVGNANTGELFF
-,TRBV7-9,-,TRBJ1-5,TGTGCCAGCAGCCGGGGGGCTAGCAATCAGCCCCAGCATTTT,CASSRGASNQPQHF
-,TRBV7-2,many,TRBJ1-4,TGTGCCAGCAGCTTAGAGGGCGGGTCCACAGGAAAGGAAAAACTGTTTTTT,CASSLEGGSTGKEKLFF
-,TRBV2,few,TRBJ1-5,TGTGCCAGCAGTGCTGCTACAGCTTATAGCAATCAGCCCCAGCATTTT,CASSAATAYSNQPQHF
-,TRBV6-2/TRBV6-3,-,TRBJ1-2,TGTGCCAGCAGTTACTCAGCAGGCTACACCTTC,CASSYSAGYTF
-,TRBV28,few,TRBJ1-6,TGTGCCAGCAGTTTGGGCAGGGAGTATAATTCACCCCTCCACTTT,CASSLGREYNSPLHF
-,TRBV7-1,-,TRBJ2-1,TGTGCCAGCTACCCAAGAGGCCTCGCCTACAATGAGCAGTTCTTC,CASYPRGLAYNEQFF
TRBD1,TRBV7-2,many,TRBJ2-3,TGTGCCAGCAGCTTAGAAGGACAGGTCCTCACAGATACGCAGTATTTT,CASSLEGQVLTDTQYF
TRBD1,TRBV6-5,many,TRBJ2-1,TGTGCCAGCAGTTACACAGGGGGCGAATCCTACAATGAGCAGTTCTTC,CASSYTGGESYNEQFF
-,TRBV28,few,TRBJ2-2,TGTGCCAGCAGTCCCTTTGCGGTCACCGGGGAGCTGTTTTTT,CASSPFAVTGELFF
-,TRBV6-1,many,TRBJ2-1,TGTGCCAGCAGGATGGGGGGTGAGCAGTTCTTC,CASRMGGEQFF
-,TRBV12-3/TRBV12-4,-,TRBJ2-6,TGTGCCAGCAGTCCTCCGGGACTGAGCTCTGGGGCCAACGTCCTGACTTTC,CASSPPGLSSGANVLTF
TRBD2,TRBV14,few,TRBJ2-3,TGTGCCAGCACTAGCGGTTTCACAGATACGCAGTATTTT,CASTSGFTDTQYF
-,TRBV12-3/TRBV12-4,few,TRBJ2-1,TGTGCCAGCAGATCACAAGCGGGCTCGGTTTACAATGAGCAGTTCTTC,CASRSQAGSVYNEQFF
-,TRBV29-1,few,TRBJ2-1,TGCAGCGCCCAACTTACAGGGGAACAGGTCTACGGGGGTCTCTACAATGAGCAGTTCTTC,CSAQLTGEQVYGGLYNEQFF
-,TRBV20-1,-,TRBJ2-2,TGCAGTGCTACAGACAGGGAGGTCACCGGGGAGCTGTTTTTT,CSATDREVTGELFF
-,TRBV7-9,many,TRBJ2-7,TGTGCCAGCAGCTCGCCAAATAGCTCCTACGAGCAGTACTTC,CASSSPNSSYEQYF